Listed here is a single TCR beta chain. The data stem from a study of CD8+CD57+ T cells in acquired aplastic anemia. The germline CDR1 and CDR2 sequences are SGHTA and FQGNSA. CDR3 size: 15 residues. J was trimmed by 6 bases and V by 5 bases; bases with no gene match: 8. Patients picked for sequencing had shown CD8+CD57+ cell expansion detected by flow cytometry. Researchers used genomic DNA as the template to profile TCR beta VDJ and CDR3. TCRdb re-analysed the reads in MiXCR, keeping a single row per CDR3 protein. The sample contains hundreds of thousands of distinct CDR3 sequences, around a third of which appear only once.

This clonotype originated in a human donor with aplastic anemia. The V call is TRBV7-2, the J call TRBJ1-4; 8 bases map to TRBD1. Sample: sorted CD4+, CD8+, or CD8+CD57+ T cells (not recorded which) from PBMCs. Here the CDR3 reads CASSPTQGVYEKLFF. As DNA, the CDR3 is TGTGCCAGCAGCCCAACACAGGGGGTTTATGAAAAACTGTTTTTT.